This T cell receptor beta chain was identified during a study of T cells expressing NK-cell markers. Study-level background: Sorted CD3+CD56+NKG2C+, CD3+CD56+NKG2C- and CD3+CD56-NKG2C+ T cells supplied TCR beta repertoires.

TCRdb re-called the 5' RACE reads; every CDR3 protein appears as one record, without DNA. This table lists 300,000 to 450,000 distinct CDR3 sequences. CDR3 length: 14 amino acids. CDR1 and CDR2 from the germline V gene are LGHDT and YNNKEL (reference sequence). On this clonotype: Antigen unknown.

Study-wide findings and caveats: Dominant NKG2C+ clonotypes in a handful of donors made up about 1.0-7.5% of CD8+ T cells.

The rearrangement uses TRBV3-1 and TRBJ2-7. The sequence was obtained from a man aged 18-70 years in good health. What was sequenced was blood T cells: a sorted CD56 or NKG2C T cell subset, CD4+ or CD8+ T cells, or bulk PBMC T cells (not recorded which). The CDR3 is CASSQGLDSNEQYF.